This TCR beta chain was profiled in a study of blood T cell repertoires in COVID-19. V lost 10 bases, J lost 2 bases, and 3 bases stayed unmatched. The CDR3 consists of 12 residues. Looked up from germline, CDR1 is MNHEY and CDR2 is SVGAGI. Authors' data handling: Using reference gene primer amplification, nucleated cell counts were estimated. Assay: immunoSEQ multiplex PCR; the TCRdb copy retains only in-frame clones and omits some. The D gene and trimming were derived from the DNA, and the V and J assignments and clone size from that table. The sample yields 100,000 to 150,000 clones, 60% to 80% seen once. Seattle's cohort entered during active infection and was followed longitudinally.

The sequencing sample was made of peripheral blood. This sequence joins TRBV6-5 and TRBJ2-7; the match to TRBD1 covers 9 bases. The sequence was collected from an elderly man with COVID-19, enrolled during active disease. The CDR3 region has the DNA TGTGCCAAGGACAGGGGCCCCTACGAGCAGTACTTC. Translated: CAKDRGPYEQYF.